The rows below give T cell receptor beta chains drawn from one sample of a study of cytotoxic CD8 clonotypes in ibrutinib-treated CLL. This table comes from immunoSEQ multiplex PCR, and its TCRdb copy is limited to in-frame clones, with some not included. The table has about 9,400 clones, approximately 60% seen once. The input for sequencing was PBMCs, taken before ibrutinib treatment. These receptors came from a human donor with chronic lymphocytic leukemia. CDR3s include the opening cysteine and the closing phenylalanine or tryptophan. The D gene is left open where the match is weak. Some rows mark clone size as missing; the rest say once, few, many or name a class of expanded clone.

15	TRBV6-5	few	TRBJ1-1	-	TGTGCCAGCAGGTCTCCGGGGGCCGCGAACACTGAAGCTTTCTTT	CASRSPGAANTEAFF
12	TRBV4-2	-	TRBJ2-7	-	TGTGCCAGCAGCCGCGCCGGGTACGAGCAGTACTTC	CASSRAGYEQYF
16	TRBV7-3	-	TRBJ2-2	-	TGTGCCAGCAGCTTAAGGGGAGGGGGCGACACCGGGGAGCTGTTTTTT	CASSLRGGGDTGELFF
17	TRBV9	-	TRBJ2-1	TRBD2	TGTGCCAGCAGCGTCCGCCTGTACGGGGGGGCTCTTCTTGAGCAGTTCTTC	CASSVRLYGGALLEQFF
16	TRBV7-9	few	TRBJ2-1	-	TGTGCCAGCAGCTTCCGGGGGGCGGTAGCCTACAATGAGCAGTTCTTC	CASSFRGAVAYNEQFF
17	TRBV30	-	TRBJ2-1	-	TGTGCCTGGAGTGTACTAGGGAAAATACGAGAGTACAATGAGCAGTTCTTC	CAWSVLGKIREYNEQFF
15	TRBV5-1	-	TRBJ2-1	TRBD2	TGCGCCAGCAGCTTCCCGGGAGGTCCTTACAATGAGCAGTTCTTC	CASSFPGGPYNEQFF
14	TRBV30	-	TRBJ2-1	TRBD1	TGTGCCTGGGAACCGGGACAGGGTGTGGGTGAGCAGTTCTTC	CAWEPGQGVGEQFF
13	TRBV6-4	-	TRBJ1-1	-	TGTGCCAGCAGCAGTTCCGGGGACACTGAAGCTTTCTTT	CASSSSGDTEAFF
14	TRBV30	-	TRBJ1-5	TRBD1	TGTGCCTGGAGTCCCGGGACAGGGGTCCAGCCCCAGCATTTT	CAWSPGTGVQPQHF
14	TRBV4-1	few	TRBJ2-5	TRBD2	TGCGCCAGCAGCTTAGCGGGGTTCCAAGAGACCCAGTACTTC	CASSLAGFQETQYF
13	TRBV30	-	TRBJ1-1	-	TGTGCCTGGAGTAGAAAGGGTAACACTGAAGCTTTCTTT	CAWSRKGNTEAFF
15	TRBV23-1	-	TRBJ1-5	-	TGCGCCAGCAGTCAGGGCAGGCCTTCCAATCAGCCCCAGCATTTT	CASSQGRPSNQPQHF
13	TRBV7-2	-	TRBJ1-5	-	TGTGCCAGCAGCCGTATGTTAAGCCAGCCCCAGCATTTT	CASSRMLSQPQHF
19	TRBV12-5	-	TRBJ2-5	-	TGTGCTAGTGGTTTGGTCGCGCTGGTCCCTAGCGAAATACGAGAGACCCAGTACTTC	CASGLVALVPSEIRETQYF
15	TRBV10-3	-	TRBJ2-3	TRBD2	TGTGCCATCAGACCGGGACTAGCGAGCACAGATACGCAGTATTTT	CAIRPGLASTDTQYF
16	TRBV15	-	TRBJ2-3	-	TGTGCCACCAGCAGAGAAGTAGGGTACACGACAGATACGCAGTATTTT	CATSREVGYTTDTQYF
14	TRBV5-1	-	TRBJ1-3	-	TGCGCCAGCAGCTTGGACGGGGGTGGAAACACCATATATTTT	CASSLDGGGNTIYF
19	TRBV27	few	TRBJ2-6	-	TGTGCCAGCAGTTCAGTTTATCATCAGGATGGGAATAGGGCCAACGTCCTGACTTTC	CASSSVYHQDGNRANVLTF
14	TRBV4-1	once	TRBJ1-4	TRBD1	TGCGCCAGCTACGGGACAGGGAAATCGGAAAAACTGTTTTTT	CASYGTGKSEKLFF
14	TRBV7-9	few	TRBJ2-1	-	TGTGCCAGCAGCGTTTGGGGGCGCACGGGCTTGCAGTTCTTC	CASSVWGRTGLQFF
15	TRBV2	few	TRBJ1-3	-	TGTGCCAGCAGTGAGGAGGGAAACTCTGGAAACACCATATATTTT	CASSEEGNSGNTIYF
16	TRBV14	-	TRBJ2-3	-	TGTGCCAGCAGCCAGAGAGGAACGTCTAGCACAGATACGCAGTATTTT	CASSQRGTSSTDTQYF
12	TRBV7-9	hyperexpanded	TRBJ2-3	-	TGTGCCAGCAGCTTTCGCCCAGATACGCAGTATTTT	CASSFRPDTQYF
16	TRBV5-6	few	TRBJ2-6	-	TGTGCCAGCAGCTTGGGCACAACACCTGGGGCCAACGTCCTGACTTTC	CASSLGTTPGANVLTF
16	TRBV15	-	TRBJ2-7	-	TGTGCCACCAGCAGAGATGCGGGACTTCTTTTCTACGAGCAGTACTTC	CATSRDAGLLFYEQYF
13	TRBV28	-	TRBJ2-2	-	TGTGCCAGCAGTTCCCCGAACACCGGGGAGCTGTTTTTT	CASSSPNTGELFF
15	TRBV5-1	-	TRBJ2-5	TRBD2	TGCGCCAGCAGCCGGGGGGTTGGCAGATTAGAGACCCAGTACTTC	CASSRGVGRLETQYF
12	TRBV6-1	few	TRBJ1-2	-	TGTGCCAGCAGTGATACAGGGAGAGGCTACACCTTC	CASSDTGRGYTF
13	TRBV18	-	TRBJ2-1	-	TGTGCCAGCTCCCCTACCCAGACAAGGGGGCAGTTCTTC	CASSPTQTRGQFF
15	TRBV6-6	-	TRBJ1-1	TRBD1	TGTGCCAGCAGATACCAGAAAACAGGGGACACTGAAGCTTTCTTT	CASRYQKTGDTEAFF
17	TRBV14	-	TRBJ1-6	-	TGTGCCAGCAGCCAAGTATGGGAGAGAGGGACTAGGGGGGCCCTCCACTTT	CASSQVWERGTRGALHF
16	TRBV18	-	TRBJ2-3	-	TGTGCCAGCTCACCAAGGAGGGGCCTTGGCGGAGATACGCAGTATTTT	CASSPRRGLGGDTQYF
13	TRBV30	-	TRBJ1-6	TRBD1	TGTGCCTGGAGTGACACAGGGGCTACACCCCTCCACTTT	CAWSDTGATPLHF
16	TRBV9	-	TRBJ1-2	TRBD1	TGTGCCAGCAGAGCACCGGGACAGGGAGCTAACTATGGCTACACCTTC	CASRAPGQGANYGYTF
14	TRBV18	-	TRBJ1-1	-	TGTGCCAGCTCACCACCGGGAGGGAGAACTGAAGCTTTCTTT	CASSPPGGRTEAFF